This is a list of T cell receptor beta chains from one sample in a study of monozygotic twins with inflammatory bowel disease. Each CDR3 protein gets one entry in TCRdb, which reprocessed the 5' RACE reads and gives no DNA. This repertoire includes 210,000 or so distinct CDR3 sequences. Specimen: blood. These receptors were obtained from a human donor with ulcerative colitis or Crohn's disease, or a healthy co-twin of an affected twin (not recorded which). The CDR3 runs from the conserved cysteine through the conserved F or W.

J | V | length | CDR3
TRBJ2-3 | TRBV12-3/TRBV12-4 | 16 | CASRRLAGTPADTQYF
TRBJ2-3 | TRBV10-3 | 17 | CAIMRPGLSASTDTQYF
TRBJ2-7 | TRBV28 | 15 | CASSLSSSGSHEQYF
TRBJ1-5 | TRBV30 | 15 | CAWSVKGLGSQPQHF
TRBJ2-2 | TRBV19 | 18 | CASTQRTSGGPYTGELFF
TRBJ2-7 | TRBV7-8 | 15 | CASSSRVGGVDEQYF
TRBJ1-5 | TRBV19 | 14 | CASSLSDGNQPQHF
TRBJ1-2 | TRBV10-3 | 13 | CASRTRDNYGYTF
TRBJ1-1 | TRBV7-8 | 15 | CASSLGRIMNTEAFF
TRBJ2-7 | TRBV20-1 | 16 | CSASRVMTSGVYEQYF
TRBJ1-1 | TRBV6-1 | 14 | CASSARGMNTEAFF
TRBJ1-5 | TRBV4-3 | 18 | CASSQDLQTLQSNQPQHF
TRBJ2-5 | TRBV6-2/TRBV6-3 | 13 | CASSYPLPETQYF
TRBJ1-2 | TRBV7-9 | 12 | CASSLTGFGYTF